One sample yielded the 13 T cell receptor beta chains listed below, sequenced in a study of cytomegalovirus exposure and HLA in healthy donors (dated 2017 in TCRdb). The library was built by means of the immunoSEQ multiplex PCR assay. Not all clones reach the TCRdb copy of this immuneACCESS table, which keeps in-frame sequences only. Checked studies attribute under half of the gap to unresolved V genes and leave the rest unexplained. Within this sample are about 72,000 clones, with around 94% of them counted one time only. The top ten constitute around 0.65% of the sample. Sequencing was performed on PBMCs. The receptors come from a woman in her late teens or twenties in good health and CMV-seronegative.

This clone was seen a handful of times. V and J are TRBV6-6 and TRBJ2-1, with D possibly TRBD1 on 5 matching bases. CDR1 is MNHNY, CDR2 SVGAGI, per germline (reference sequence). This CDR3 is 15 amino acids long. Trimming stripped 4 bases from V and 4 bases from J, with 14 bases between. CDR3 protein: CASSSQGVAYNEQFF. CDR3 bases: TGTGCCAGCAGTTCTCAGGGTGTGGCATACAATGAGCAGTTCTTC.

The chain employs TRBV6-5 and TRBJ2-1; the match to TRBD2 covers 10 bases. The germline CDR1 and CDR2 sequences are MNHEY and SVGAGI. J gave up 6 bases and V 0 bases, and 2 bases lay outside the gene matches. This CDR3 is built from 15 residues. As DNA, the CDR3 is TGTGCCAGCAGTTACTCGTCTAGCGGGGGCAATGAGCAGTTCTTC. This sequence encodes CASSYSSSGGNEQFF.

V usage is TRBV10-3 and J usage is TRBJ2-7; 7 bases are a match to TRBD1. This CDR3 comprises 13 residues. CDR1 and CDR2 (germline): ENHRY, SYGVKD. Trimming cost V 8 bases and J 5 bases; bases outside gene matches: 9. The CDR3 DNA follows: TGTGCCATCGGATCAAACAGGGGAAACGAGCAGTACTTC. Translated, it gives CAIGSNRGNEQYF.

This sequence joins TRBV5-1 and TRBJ2-3; 9 bases match TRBD2. This CDR3 has 16 amino acids. With 1 base clipped from V and 4 bases from J, the junction kept 7 bases outside the gene matches. CDR1 is SGHRS and CDR2 is YFSETQ in the germline V gene. The CDR3 sequence is CASSLWAGGPADTQYF. CDR3 DNA sequence: TGCGCCAGCAGCTTGTGGGCGGGGGGGCCGGCAGATACGCAGTATTTT.

The chain uses TRBV28 and TRBJ1-2; 7 bases are a match to TRBD1. J was trimmed by 2 bases and V by 6 bases; bases with no gene match: 6. The germline V gene encodes CDR1 MDHEN and CDR2 SYDVKM. The CDR3 covers 14 residues. CDR3 region: CASSPGGGNYGYTF. CDR3 coding DNA: TGTGCCAGCAGCCCAGGGGGAGGAAACTATGGCTACACCTTC.

The chain couples TRBV5-8 to TRBJ1-6, with TRBD1 matching over 7 bases. Per the germline V gene, CDR1 is SGHTS and CDR2 is YDEGEE. The length of the CDR3 is 16 residues. Trimming removed 4 bases from V and 10 bases from J; junction bases left unmatched: 14. CDR3 protein: CASSTRTGGGGSPLHF. The CDR3 DNA follows: TGTGCCAGCAGCACCCGGACAGGCGGCGGAGGGTCACCCCTCCACTTT.

This chain uses TRBV18 with TRBJ1-1; possibly TRBD1 for D (6 bases). CDR1 and CDR2 (germline): KGHSH, LQKENI. Trimming shortened V by 3 bases and J by 2 bases, and 19 bases separated the two germline ends. The CDR3 has 17 amino acids. The CDR3 coding sequence is TGTGCCAGCTCACCGATACAGGGATCGGGAGGAAACACTGAAGCTTTCTTT. Translation: CASSPIQGSGGNTEAFF.

This clone was observed once. This sequence joins TRBV7-9 and TRBJ2-1, with 9 nucleotides matching TRBD2. V lost 0 bases and J lost 8; bases outside the gene matches: 5. This CDR3 region has 15 residues. Germline V gives CDR1 SEHNR, CDR2 FQNEAQ (reference sequence). This CDR3 is CASSLASGGMDEQFF. The CDR3, as DNA: TGTGCCAGCAGCTTAGCTAGCGGGGGTATGGATGAGCAGTTCTTC.

The V gene is TRBV7-9, the J gene TRBJ1-6; TRBD1 matches at 7 bases. V shed 6 bases, J shed 6 bases, and the junction held 11 bases outside the gene matches. The CDR3 is 16 amino acids. The germline CDR1 and CDR2 sequences are SEHNR and FQNEAQ (reference sequence). Written as DNA, the CDR3 is TGTGCCAGCAGTTCCCCTCGACAGGGCTCTAATTCACCCCTCCACTTT. It translates to CASSSPRQGSNSPLHF.

The V call is TRBV7-9, the J call TRBJ2-7, with TRBD1 as a possible D gene (5 bases). The ends were cut back, 1 base at V and 4 bases at J, with 20 bases in the middle. This CDR3 has 17 residues. In germline, CDR1 is SEHNR, CDR2 FQNEAQ (reference sequence). The CDR3 nucleotides read TGTGCCAGCAGCTTAGGTTCCTCAGGGAAAATGGGTTACGAGCAGTACTTC. Translated, it gives CASSLGSSGKMGYEQYF.

The chain recombines TRBV30 with TRBJ2-7, with 8 bases aligning to TRBD1. This CDR3 is 13 amino acids long. V was pared by 6 bases and J by 3 bases, with 7 bases of the junction left unmatched. Germline V gene data show CDR1 as GTSNPN and CDR2 as SVGIG (reference sequence). The CDR3 sequence is CACTGGVLYEQYF. CDR3 coding DNA: TGTGCCTGTACAGGGGGAGTACTCTACGAGCAGTACTTC.

The chain is built from TRBV30 and TRBJ1-1; D gene unclear. This CDR3 has 12 residues. The ends were cut back, 5 bases at V and 11 bases at J, with 18 bases in the middle. CDR1 is GTSNPN, CDR2 SVGIG, per germline (reference sequence). The CDR3 region has the DNA TGTGCCTGGCCCCGACTCGGGGTGGGTGCTTTCTTT. Amino acids: CAWPRLGVGAFF.

CDR3 residues: CASSLKLLGTTDTQYF. DNA for the CDR3: TGTGCCAGCAGCTTAAAACTTCTCGGTACCACAGATACGCAGTATTTT. This chain joins TRBV7-2 and TRBJ2-3; unclear D gene. The CDR3 consists of 16 residues. With 2 bases removed from V and 2 bases from J, the gap between germline ends came to 14 bases. The germline V gene has CDR1 SGHTA and CDR2 FQGNSA. Full variable domain (outside the CDR3, taken from reference TRBV7-2 and TRBJ2-3): GAGVSQSPSNKVTEKGKDVELRCDPISGHTALYWYRQSLGQGLEFLIYFQGNSAPDKSGLPSDRFSAERTGGSVSTLTIQRTQQEDSAVYLCASSLKLLGTTDTQYFGPGTRLTVL.